This T cell receptor (beta chain) was sequenced for a study of blood T cell repertoires in COVID-19. Study context: Nucleic acid was either cDNA or gDNA, and it came from T cells, B-cell-depleted T cells, or PBMCs.

The germline V gene has CDR1 MNHNS and CDR2 SASEGT. Trimming cost V 2 bases and J 1 base, with 10 bases left between them. The CDR3 extends over 15 amino acids. While infection was still active, Seattle patients were enrolled and then followed longitudinally. Measured with immunoSEQ multiplex PCR; TCRdb has only the in-frame clones, and not every one. The data contain tens of thousands of clones, about four fifths of them singletons. The sequenced sample was peripheral blood. The chain joins TRBV6-1 to TRBJ2-3, with D tentatively TRBD2 (6 bases). The receptor comes from a man aged 25-45 years with COVID-19, enrolled during active disease. The CDR3 DNA reads as TGTGCCAGCAGTGAACCGGGGGAACGCACAGATACGCAGTATTTT. It encodes CASSEPGERTDTQYF.